Following are 25 T cell receptor beta chains from one sample sequenced in a study of blood T cell repertoires in COVID-19. Repertoires were generated with immunoSEQ multiplex PCR, while TCRdb's copy carries only in-frame clones and drops some. In the table there are 100,000 to 150,000 clones, about 87% of which are singletons. The sequenced sample consisted of peripheral blood. These TCRs come from a woman aged 70-85 years with acute or convalescent COVID-19.

The J gene is TRBJ1-5, the V gene TRBV5-3; 7 bases are a match to TRBD1. TRBV5-3 is an open reading frame whose function is uncertain. V dropped 7 bases and J dropped 6; count of bases not matched to a gene: 28. The length of the CDR3 is 20 residues. The CDR3 sequence is CARREFPTQGRQGGVQPQHF. For the CDR3, the DNA is TGTGCCAGACGCGAGTTCCCCACTCAAGGGCGACAGGGTGGGGTTCAGCCCCAGCATTTT.

The chain recombines TRBV28 with TRBJ1-5, with TRBD1 identical over 11 bases. Looked up from germline, CDR1 is MDHEN and CDR2 is SYDVKM. The CDR3 covers 14 residues. After removal of 8 bases from V and 3 bases from J, the junction contained 3 bases not matched to a gene. The CDR3 loop reads CASGTGGPNQPQHF. DNA of the CDR3: TGTGCCAGCGGGACAGGGGGACCCAATCAGCCCCAGCATTTT.

CDR3 amino acids: CASRALTGPRYNEQFF. CDR3 DNA: TGCGCCAGCAGAGCCCTCACAGGGCCCCGTTACAATGAGCAGTTCTTC. The chain combines TRBV10-2 with TRBJ2-1; a weak D match, TRBD1 (6 bases). There are 16 residues in the CDR3. Trimming took off 6 bases at V and 4 bases at J, with 19 bases between the two ends. Germline V gene data show CDR1 as WSHSY and CDR2 as SAAADI.

The CDR3 DNA sequence: TGTGCCAGTAGGACAGGGGCGGGCACCGGGGAGCTGTTTTTT. Residues: CASRTGAGTGELFF. The chain carries TRBV19 and TRBJ2-2; 8 bases are a match to TRBD1. With 6 bases clipped from V and 4 bases from J, the junction kept 4 bases outside the gene matches. Germline V gene data show CDR1 as LNHDA and CDR2 as SQIVND (reference sequence). CDR3 length equals 14 residues. Full variable domain (rest looked up from reference TRBV19 and TRBJ2-2): DGGITQSPKYLFRKEGQNVTLSCEQNLNHDAMYWYRQDPGQGLRLIYYSQIVNDFQKGDIAEGYSVSREKKESFPLTVTSAQKNPTAFYLCASRTGAGTGELFFGEGSRLTVL.

The rearrangement joins TRBV4-2 to TRBJ1-4; 8 bases fit TRBD1. The CDR3 totals 16 residues. V was pared by 3 bases and J by 1 base, with 4 bases of the junction left unmatched. Germline assignment: CDR1 LGHNA and CDR2 YNFKEQ. Written as DNA, the CDR3 is TGTGCCAGCAGCCAGGGACAGGTGCAAACTAATGAAAAACTGTTTTTT. Encoded protein: CASSQGQVQTNEKLFF.

The chain recombines TRBV7-9 with TRBJ1-2; D uncertain. This CDR3 has 17 amino acids. CDR1 is SEHNR and CDR2 is FQNEAQ in the germline V gene (reference sequence). Trimming removed 3 bases at V and 0 bases at J, with 17 bases between. In nucleotides, the CDR3 is TGTGCCAGCAGCTTTTCCGCCGAGGGCTTCTCTAACTATGGCTACACCTTC. Translating it yields CASSFSAEGFSNYGYTF.

Regarding this clone: The same CDR3 is also encoded by other DNA sequences in this sample. This chain uses TRBV7-9 with TRBJ1-1, with a weak D call TRBD1 (6 bases). The V gene's germline CDR1 is SEHNR and CDR2 FQNEAQ (reference sequence). V was pared by 6 bases and J by 0 bases, with 11 bases between. This CDR3 comprises 14 residues. The CDR3: CASSPTGLNTEAFF. In DNA, the CDR3 is TGTGCCAGCAGTCCGACAGGCCTGAACACTGAAGCTTTCTTT. Based on the CDR3 plus reference TRBV7-9 and TRBJ1-1, the full variable domain is DTGVSQNPRHKITKRGQNVTFRCDPISEHNRLYWYRQTLGQGPEFLTYFQNEAQLEKSRLLSDRFSAERPKGSFSTLEIQRTEQGDSAMYLCASSPTGLNTEAFFGQGTRLTVV.

A few counts support this clone. This chain joins TRBV19 and TRBJ1-1; the D is unclear. Trimming pared 2 bases from V and 1 base from J, leaving 14 bases between. The CDR3 is 16 residues long. Germline CDR1 reads LNHDA; CDR2 reads SQIVND (reference sequence). The CDR3 spells CASSIRWQAQNTEAFF. CDR3 bases: TGTGCCAGTAGTATACGCTGGCAGGCCCAGAACACTGAAGCTTTCTTT.

This chain links TRBV18 with TRBJ2-3; D remains unclear. Trimming removed 1 base at V and 0 bases at J, with 8 bases between. Germline V CDR1 and CDR2: KGHSH, LQKENI. The CDR3 spans 15 residues. For the CDR3, the DNA is TGTGCCAGCTCACCACTAGATTCTAGCACAGATACGCAGTATTTT. It codes for CASSPLDSSTDTQYF.

CDR3 sequence (DNA): TGTGCCAGCAGCTTGGTGGGGCAGAGCCTATCTCGTGGCTACACCTTC. Amino acid sequence: CASSLVGQSLSRGYTF. The chain has TRBV5-4 and TRBJ1-2; TRBD1 is a possible D gene (5 bases). Germline loops: CDR1 SGHNT, CDR2 YYREEE (reference sequence). Deletions cut 0 bases from V and 7 bases from J, with 19 bases between. CDR3 size: 16 residues.

The chain links TRBV7-9 to TRBJ2-1, with 11 positions matching TRBD1. This CDR3 has 15 residues. Unmatched junction bases numbered 7, after V lost 5 bases and J lost 7 bases. Germline loops: CDR1 SEHNR, CDR2 FQNEAQ (reference sequence). The CDR3 nucleotides are TGTGCCAGCAGCAGCCGGGACAGGGGGTGGAATGAGCAGTTCTTC. Protein: CASSSRDRGWNEQFF.

This chain uses TRBV30 with TRBJ2-7; 8 bases align to TRBD1. The CDR3 spans 13 residues. Trimming at V came to 3 bases and at J to 7 bases, leaving 8 bases not matched to a gene. Germline V gene lookup returns CDR1 GTSNPN and CDR2 SVGIG (reference sequence). For the CDR3, the DNA is TGTGCCTGGAGGATGGACAGGGATAGAGAGCAGTACTTC. Its translation: CAWRMDRDREQYF.

The J gene is TRBJ2-3, the V gene TRBV9, with 14 bases lining up with TRBD2. The CDR3 runs 16 residues. V trimming: 4 bases; J trimming: 5 bases; junction bases outside the gene matches: 6. The germline V gene has CDR1 SGDLS and CDR2 YYNGEE. CDR3 nucleotides: TGTGCCAGCAGCCTCGGACTAGCGGGGGGAGGAGATACGCAGTATTTT. Translating gives CASSLGLAGGGDTQYF.

Here the CDR3 reads CASSVRGQVENTIYF. The CDR3, as DNA: TGTGCCAGCAGCGTCAGGGGGCAAGTAGAAAACACCATATATTTT. The chain couples TRBV9 to TRBJ1-3, with TRBD1 matching 8 bases. The CDR3 consists of 15 residues. J gave up 6 bases and V 2 bases, and 7 bases lay outside the gene matches. CDR1 SGDLS and CDR2 YYNGEE come from the germline V gene.

The chain uses TRBV5-1 and TRBJ2-2; maybe TRBD1 (7 bases). Germline V gene lookup returns CDR1 SGHRS and CDR2 YFSETQ. The germline V and J ends were trimmed by 1 base and 3 bases, with 19 bases remaining between them. This CDR3 is 18 amino acids long. The CDR3 region has the DNA TGCGCCAGCAGCTTGCCGCGGGACACAGGGGAGGACACCGGGGAGCTGTTTTTT. It encodes CASSLPRDTGEDTGELFF.

V and J are TRBV19 and TRBJ1-2; D uncertain. This CDR3 has 15 amino acids. In germline, CDR1 is LNHDA, CDR2 SQIVND (reference sequence). The V end was cut by 10 bases, the J end by 8 bases, with 26 bases between. CDR3 nucleotides: TGTGCCAAAAAAAGGGAGTTTAACCTTTCGGAAGGCTACACCTTC. Translating gives CAKKREFNLSEGYTF. The whole variable domain, filled in from reference TRBV19 and TRBJ1-2, reads DGGITQSPKYLFRKEGQNVTLSCEQNLNHDAMYWYRQDPGQGLRLIYYSQIVNDFQKGDIAEGYSVSREKKESFPLTVTSAQKNPTAFYLCAKKREFNLSEGYTFGSGTRLTVV.

The genes are TRBV19 and TRBJ1-1; D might be TRBD1 (5 bases). Germline V gene data show CDR1 as LNHDA and CDR2 as SQIVND (reference sequence). The CDR3 totals 13 residues. V lost 6 bases, J lost 0 bases, and 8 bases lay in between. The CDR3 loop is CASSDRLNTEAFF. CDR3 nucleotide sequence: TGTGCCAGTAGCGACAGACTGAACACTGAAGCTTTCTTT.

The rearrangement joins TRBV6-4 to TRBJ1-1; unclear D gene. This CDR3 comprises 13 residues. Germline V gene sequence: CDR1 MRHNA, CDR2 SNTAGT. V was trimmed by 3 bases and J by 1 base, leaving 6 bases between them. The CDR3 loop is CASSDGRNTEAFF. CDR3 coding DNA: TGTGCCAGCAGTGATGGGCGGAACACTGAAGCTTTCTTT.

This clone was seen a single time. The V gene is TRBV7-9, the J gene TRBJ2-1, with D maybe TRBD2 (6 bases). Germline V gene lookup returns CDR1 SEHNR and CDR2 FQNEAQ (reference sequence). V lost 5 bases and J 3 bases, leaving 14 bases between the germline ends. The CDR3 length is 15 residues. CDR3 loop: CASSGAGQGYNEQFF. CDR3 coding DNA: TGTGCCAGCAGCGGAGCGGGCCAGGGCTACAATGAGCAGTTCTTC. The variable domain in full, completed from reference TRBV7-9 and TRBJ2-1, reads DTGVSQNPRHKITKRGQNVTFRCDPISEHNRLYWYRQTLGQGPEFLTYFQNEAQLEKSRLLSDRFSAERPKGSFSTLEIQRTEQGDSAMYLCASSGAGQGYNEQFFGPGTRLTVL.

This chain joins TRBV19 and TRBJ2-3; TRBD2 aligns across 13 bases. CDR3 length: 18 residues. Germline V gene data show CDR1 as LNHDA and CDR2 as SQIVND (reference sequence). The trim removed 5 bases at V and 1 base at J, leaving 9 bases unmatched. In DNA, the CDR3 is TGTGCCAGTAGTTTGACTAGCGGGGGGACACTTGGCACAGATACGCAGTATTTT. Residues: CASSLTSGGTLGTDTQYF.

The J gene is TRBJ1-4, the V gene TRBV19; perhaps TRBD1 as D (5 bases). CDR3 length: 18 amino acids. The ends were cut back, 5 bases at V and 10 bases at J, with 29 bases in the middle. CDR1 and CDR2 (germline): LNHDA, SQIVND (reference sequence). The CDR3 DNA reads as TGTGCCAGTAGTGGCAGGGTGACGGAGCCGTCCCGTATTGGAAAACTGTTTTTT. Translating it yields CASSGRVTEPSRIGKLFF.

The gene calls are TRBV3-1 (or the pseudogene TRBV3-2) and TRBJ2-5; 9 nucleotides align to TRBD1. The germline V gene encodes CDR1 LGHDT and CDR2 YNNKEL (reference sequence). The CDR3 sequence is 14 residues long. The V segment lost 4 bases and the J segment 7 bases; nucleotides outside the gene matches: 7. The CDR3 sequence is CASSRGTGQMTQYF. The CDR3 bases are TGTGCCAGCAGCCGCGGGACAGGGCAAATGACCCAGTACTTC.

There are a few counts of this clone. The rearrangement uses TRBV2 and TRBJ1-3; TRBD1 is a possible D gene (6 bases). The CDR3 has 14 residues. Trimming stripped 5 bases from V and 1 base from J, with 9 bases between. The germline V gene has CDR1 SNHLY and CDR2 FYNNEI. Here the CDR3 DNA reads TGTGCCAGCAGTTCCCAGGGGTCTGGAAACACCATATATTTT. Its protein is CASSSQGSGNTIYF.

The chain employs TRBV11-2 and TRBJ2-7; tentatively, D is TRBD2 (6 bases). The CDR3 has 11 amino acids. The V and J ends lost 4 bases and 10 bases respectively, with 11 bases between them. Germline V CDR1 and CDR2: SGHAT, FQNNGV. CDR3 nucleotide sequence: TGTGCCAGCAGCTCCCGACTAGTACAGTACTTC. It encodes CASSSRLVQYF.

The rearrangement uses TRBV5-1 and TRBJ1-1; a possible D gene is TRBD1 (5 bases). The CDR3 sequence is 15 residues long. Germline V gene sequence: CDR1 SGHRS, CDR2 YFSETQ. Trimming left V 4 bases short and J 1 base short, with 14 bases between. CDR3 sequence (DNA): TGCGCCAGCAGCCCGGATGGGGCAGGGAACACTGAAGCTTTCTTT. Protein product: CASSPDGAGNTEAFF.